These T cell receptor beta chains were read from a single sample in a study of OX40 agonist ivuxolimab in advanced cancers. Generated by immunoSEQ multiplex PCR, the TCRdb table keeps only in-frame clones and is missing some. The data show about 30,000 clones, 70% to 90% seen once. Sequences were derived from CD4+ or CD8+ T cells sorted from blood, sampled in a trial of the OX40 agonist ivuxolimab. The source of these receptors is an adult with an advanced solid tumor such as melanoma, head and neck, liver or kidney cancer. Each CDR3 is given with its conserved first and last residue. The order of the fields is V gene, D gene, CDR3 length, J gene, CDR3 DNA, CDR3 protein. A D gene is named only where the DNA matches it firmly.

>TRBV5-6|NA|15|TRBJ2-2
TGTGCCAGCAGCTTCGGGACGGGGAACACCGGGGAGCTGTTTTTT
CASSFGTGNTGELFF
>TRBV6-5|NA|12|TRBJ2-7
TGTGCCAGCAGTTTCCCGCCCTACGAGCAGTACTTC
CASSFPPYEQYF
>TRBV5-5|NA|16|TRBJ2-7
TGTGCCAGCAGCTTTTTACAGGAGCCTGTCTCCTACGAGCAGTACTTC
CASSFLQEPVSYEQYF
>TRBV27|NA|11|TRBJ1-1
TGTGCCAGCACGGTGGGCACTGAAGCTTTCTTT
CASTVGTEAFF
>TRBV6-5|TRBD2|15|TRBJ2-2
TGTGCCAGCAGCCCAGCGGGGGGGCTGGGCGGGGAGCTGTTTTTT
CASSPAGGLGGELFF
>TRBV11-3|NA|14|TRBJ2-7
TGTGCCAGCACCCTCCTGGCAGCCTTCTACGAGCAGTACTTC
CASTLLAAFYEQYF
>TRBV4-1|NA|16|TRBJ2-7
TGCGCCAGCAGCCAAGGCCCGGACAGAGCTACCTACGAGCAGTACTTC
CASSQGPDRATYEQYF
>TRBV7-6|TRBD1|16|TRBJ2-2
TGTGCCAGCAGCGGGGACAGGGGCGTTGATACCGGGGAGCTGTTTTTT
CASSGDRGVDTGELFF
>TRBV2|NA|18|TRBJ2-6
TGTGCCAGCAGTCAAGAGAATTACCGATACAAACGGGCCAACGTCCTGACTTTC
CASSQENYRYKRANVLTF
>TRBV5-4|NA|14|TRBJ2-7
TGTGCCAGCAGCTTCGGACAGAGCTCCTACGAGCAGTACTTC
CASSFGQSSYEQYF
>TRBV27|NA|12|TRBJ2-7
TGTGCCAGCAGTTACGGATCCTACGAGCAGTACTTC
CASSYGSYEQYF
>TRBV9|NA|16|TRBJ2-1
TGTGCCAGCAGCCAGCCACCCTTCGGGGGCTACAATGAGCAGTTCTTC
CASSQPPFGGYNEQFF
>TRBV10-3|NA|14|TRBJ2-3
TGTGCCATCAATCTAGAACTGGGGGCAGATACGCAGTATTTT
CAINLELGADTQYF
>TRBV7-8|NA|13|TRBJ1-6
TGTGCCAGCAGCTTATTATCAAGTTCACCCCTCCACTTT
CASSLLSSSPLHF
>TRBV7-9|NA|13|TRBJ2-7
TGTGCCAGCAGCCCCCCCCGTTTCTACGAGCAGTACTTC
CASSPPRFYEQYF
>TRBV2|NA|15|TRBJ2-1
TGTGCCAGCAGTGAAGTGTGGAACGAAAGGGCTGGGCAGTTCTTC
CASSEVWNERAGQFF
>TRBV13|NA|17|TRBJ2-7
TGTGCCAGCAGCTTAGTTCCGACAGGCGGGGGCTCCTACGAGCAGTACTTC
CASSLVPTGGGSYEQYF
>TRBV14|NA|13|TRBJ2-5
TGTGCCAGCAGCTCTTATCTCGGAGAGACCCAGTACTTC
CASSSYLGETQYF
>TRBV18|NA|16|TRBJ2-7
TGTGCCAGCTCACCACAGACCGCGCGGGAACCCTACGAGCAGTACTTC
CASSPQTAREPYEQYF
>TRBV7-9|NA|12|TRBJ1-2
TGTGCCACCACCACTTCTAACTATGGCTACACCTTC
CATTTSNYGYTF
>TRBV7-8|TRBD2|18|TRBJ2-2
TGTGCCAGCAGCCAGGGACTAGCGGGGGGTTCGAACACCGGGGAGCTGTTTTTT
CASSQGLAGGSNTGELFF
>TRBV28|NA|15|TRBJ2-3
TGTGCCAGCAGTCCCCGACAAAAGGTGGCAGATACGCAGTATTTT
CASSPRQKVADTQYF